What follows are 6 T cell receptor beta chains derived from one specimen sequenced in a study of CD8+ T cells in alopecia areata. Regarding treatment: oral pan-JAK inhibitor, 5-10 mg twice daily. Extracted from the samples, RNA was reverse transcribed into cDNA to serve as the sequencing template. Clones were sequenced by immunoSEQ multiplex PCR, and TCRdb holds only the in-frame ones, with some missing. The data show 200,000 to 250,000 clones, 66% seen once. The sequenced sample was CD4+ T cells sorted from blood, obtained at week 44, from a patient treated with tofacitinib. The receptors were sampled from a human donor with alopecia areata.

On this clone itself: At the DNA level, this CDR3 is encoded by other sequences in the same sample as well. CDR3 amino acids: CASSESGDGYTF. In DNA, the CDR3 is TGTGCCAGCAGTGAGTCTGGGGATGGCTACACCTTC. The chain recombines TRBV2 with TRBJ1-2; no clear D. This CDR3 region has 12 residues. The germline V gene has CDR1 SNHLY and CDR2 FYNNEI. The V gene lost 3 bases and the J gene lost 6 bases, with 8 bases spanning the gap. The full variable domain, with the rest looked up from reference TRBV2 and TRBJ1-2, is EPEVTQTPSHQVTQMGQEVILRCVPISNHLYFYWYRQILGQKVEFLVSFYNNEISEKSEIFDDQFSVERPDGSNFTLKIRSTKLEDSAMYFCASSESGDGYTFGSGTRLTVV.

The chain couples TRBV9 to TRBJ1-6; a possible D gene is TRBD1 (6 bases). V was trimmed by 0 bases and J by 7 bases, leaving 14 bases between them. The CDR3 length is 16 residues. Germline V gene data show CDR1 as SGDLS and CDR2 as YYNGEE. The CDR3 DNA sequence: TGTGCCAGCAGCGTAGCTGAGGGACAAGCCAATTCACCCCTCCACTTT. It translates to CASSVAEGQANSPLHF.

This sequence joins TRBV7-2 and TRBJ2-3; TRBD1 is a possible D gene (6 bases). Trimming removed 3 bases from V and 5 bases from J, with 9 bases in between. This CDR3 has 13 amino acids. Germline loops: CDR1 SGHTA, CDR2 FQGNSA. CDR3 sequence (DNA): TGTGCCAGCAGCTTTCTAGGGGGAGATACGCAGTATTTT. Its translation: CASSFLGGDTQYF.

This clone was detected only a few times. The rearrangement joins TRBV4-3 to TRBJ2-6; D possibly corresponds to TRBD1 (6 bases). The germline V gene has CDR1 LGHNA and CDR2 YSLEER. With 4 bases removed from V and 1 base from J, the gap between germline ends came to 11 bases. This CDR3 has 16 residues. The CDR3: CASSRETGSGANVLTF. The CDR3, as DNA: TGCGCCAGCAGCCGAGAGACAGGTTCTGGGGCCAACGTCCTGACTTTC.

CDR3 coding DNA: TGTGCCAGCAGCTTGGTTAATTCACCCCTCCACTTT. This gives the protein CASSLVNSPLHF. The chain uses TRBV5-8 and TRBJ1-6, with D unresolved. With 0 bases removed from V and 6 bases from J, the gap between germline ends came to 1 base. The V gene's germline CDR1 is SGHTS and CDR2 YDEGEE. CDR3 length equals 12 residues.

This clone was observed a handful of times. The rearrangement links TRBV29-1 to TRBJ2-5, with TRBD2 identical over 10 bases. This CDR3 spans 12 amino acids. Germline CDR1 and CDR2: SQVTM and ANQGSEA. After removal of 7 bases from V and 5 bases from J, the junction contained 4 bases not matched to a gene. CDR3 in amino acids: CSGKGLAETQYF. The CDR3 DNA follows: TGCAGCGGAAAGGGACTAGCGGAGACCCAGTACTTC.